This T cell receptor (beta chain) was documented in a study of blood T cell repertoires in COVID-19. In the study overall: Specimens from acute and convalescent COVID-19 originated in the United States, Italy and Spain. PBMCs, B-cell-depleted T cells, or T cells were the source of the cDNA or gDNA that made up the material.

Source study methods: Nucleated cell number was recorded as an estimate derived from reference gene primer amplification. Profiling relied on immunoSEQ multiplex PCR, and the TCRdb table lists in-frame clones only, not all of them. V, J and clone size reflect that table, while D and trimming were determined from the DNA. The table lists about 230,000 clones, 85% to 90% of them singletons. V lost 5 bases and J lost 3; bases outside the gene matches: 6. From germline, CDR1 is SGHTA and CDR2 FQGNSA. This CDR3 comprises 15 residues. This chain uses TRBV7-2 with TRBJ2-7; 11 bases agree with TRBD2. Sequencing was carried out using peripheral blood. The source is a man between 50 and 59 years old with COVID-19, enrolled during active disease. CDR3 nucleotides: TGTGCCAGCAGCACCGGGGGACTAGCGGTCTACGAGCAGTACTTC. Protein sequence: CASSTGGLAVYEQYF.